In its sample, the clone carrying this TCR beta chain was seen many times. This sample stems from a study of T cells in Graves' hyperthyroidism and ophthalmopathy. Researchers took RNA transcripts and amplified the TCR beta CDR3 regions from them. A set of HTBI primers served as the primers for a first-round RT-PCR of the TCR CDR3. TCRdb redid the calling of the multiplex PCR reads with MiXCR, one entry per CDR3 protein. The profile shows 500,000 to 750,000 distinct CDR3 sequences, about 45% of them singletons. Trimming removed 6 bases from V and 2 bases from J; junction bases left unmatched: 7. The CDR3 consists of 14 residues.

The V gene is TRBV12-3 or TRBV12-4, the J gene TRBJ2-7; TRBD1 matches 7 bases. Sample: peripheral blood or thyroid tissue (not recorded which). The TCR originated in a woman between 18 and 29 years old with Graves' hyperthyroidism. The CDR3 region is CASSLQGTPYEQYF. CDR3 in DNA: TGTGCCAGCAGCCTACAGGGGACCCCCTACGAGCAGTACTTC.